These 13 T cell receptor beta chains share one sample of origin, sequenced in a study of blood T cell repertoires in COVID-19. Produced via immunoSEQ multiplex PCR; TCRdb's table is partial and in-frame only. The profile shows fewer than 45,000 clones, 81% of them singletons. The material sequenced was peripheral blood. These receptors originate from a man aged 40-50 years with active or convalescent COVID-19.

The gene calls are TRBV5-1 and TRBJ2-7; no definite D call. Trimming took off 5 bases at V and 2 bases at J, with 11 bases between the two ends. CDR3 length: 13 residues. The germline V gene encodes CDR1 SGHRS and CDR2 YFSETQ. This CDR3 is CASRSRVAYEQYF. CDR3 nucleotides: TGCGCCAGCAGGTCCCGGGTAGCCTACGAGCAGTACTTC.

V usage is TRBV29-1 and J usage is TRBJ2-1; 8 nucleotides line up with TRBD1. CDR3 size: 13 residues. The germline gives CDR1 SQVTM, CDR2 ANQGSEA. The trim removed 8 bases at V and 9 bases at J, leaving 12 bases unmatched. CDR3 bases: TGCAGCACCGGACAGGGTCGCATCAGTGAGCAGTTCTTC. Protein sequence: CSTGQGRISEQFF.

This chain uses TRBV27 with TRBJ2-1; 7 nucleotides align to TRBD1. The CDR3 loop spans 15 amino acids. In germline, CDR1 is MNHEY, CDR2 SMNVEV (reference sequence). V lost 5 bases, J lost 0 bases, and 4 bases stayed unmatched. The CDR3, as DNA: TGTGCCAGCAGTCCGGACAGGAGCTCCTACAATGAGCAGTTCTTC. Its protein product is CASSPDRSSYNEQFF.

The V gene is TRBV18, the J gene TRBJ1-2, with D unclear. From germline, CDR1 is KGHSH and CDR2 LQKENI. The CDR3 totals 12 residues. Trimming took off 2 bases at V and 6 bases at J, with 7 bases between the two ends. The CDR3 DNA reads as TGTGCCAGCTCACCAGGGGAGCATGGCTACACCTTC. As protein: CASSPGEHGYTF.

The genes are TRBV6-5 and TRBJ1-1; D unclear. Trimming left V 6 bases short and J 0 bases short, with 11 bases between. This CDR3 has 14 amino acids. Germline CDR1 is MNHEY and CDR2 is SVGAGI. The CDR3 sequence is CASSHGEMNTEAFF. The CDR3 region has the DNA TGTGCCAGCAGCCACGGGGAAATGAACACTGAAGCTTTCTTT.

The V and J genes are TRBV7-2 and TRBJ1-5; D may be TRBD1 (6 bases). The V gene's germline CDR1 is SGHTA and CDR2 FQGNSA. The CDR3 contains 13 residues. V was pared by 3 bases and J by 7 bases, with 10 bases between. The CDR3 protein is CASSLGAGQPQHF. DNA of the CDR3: TGTGCCAGCAGCTTGGGGGCTGGCCAGCCCCAGCATTTT.

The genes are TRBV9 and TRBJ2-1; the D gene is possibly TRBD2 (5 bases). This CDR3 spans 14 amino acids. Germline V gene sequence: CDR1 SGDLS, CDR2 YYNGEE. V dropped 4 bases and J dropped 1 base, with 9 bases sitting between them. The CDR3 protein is CASSPRGSYNEQFF. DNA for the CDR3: TGTGCCAGCAGCCCTCGAGGGTCCTACAATGAGCAGTTCTTC.

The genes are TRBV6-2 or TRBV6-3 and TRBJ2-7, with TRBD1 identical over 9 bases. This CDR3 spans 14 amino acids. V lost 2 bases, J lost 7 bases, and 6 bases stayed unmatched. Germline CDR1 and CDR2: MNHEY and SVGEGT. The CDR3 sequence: CASSYGTGSGEQYF. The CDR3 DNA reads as TGTGCCAGCAGTTACGGGACAGGGTCCGGAGAGCAGTACTTC.

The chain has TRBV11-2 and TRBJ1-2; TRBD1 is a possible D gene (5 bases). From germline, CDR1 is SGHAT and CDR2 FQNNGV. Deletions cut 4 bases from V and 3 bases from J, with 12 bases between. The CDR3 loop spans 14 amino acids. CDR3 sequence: CASSSLTGDYGYTF. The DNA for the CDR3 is TGTGCCAGCAGCTCCCTAACAGGAGACTATGGCTACACCTTC.

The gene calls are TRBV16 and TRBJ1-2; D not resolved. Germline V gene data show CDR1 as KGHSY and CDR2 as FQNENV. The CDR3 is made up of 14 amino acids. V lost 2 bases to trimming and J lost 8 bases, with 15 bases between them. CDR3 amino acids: CASSQTSNPEGYTF. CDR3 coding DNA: TGTGCCAGCAGCCAAACATCGAACCCGGAGGGCTACACCTTC.

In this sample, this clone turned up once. In DNA, the CDR3 is TGTGCCAGCAGCCAAGAGGGGGGGTCTAGCGGCCTCCCAGGAAATGAGCAGTTCTTC. It codes for CASSQEGGSSGLPGNEQFF. This rearrangement joins TRBV4-2 to TRBJ2-1, with 7 bases fitting TRBD2. V lost 0 bases, J lost 7 bases, and 18 bases stayed unmatched. Germline loops: CDR1 LGHNA, CDR2 YNFKEQ. The CDR3 loop spans 19 amino acids.

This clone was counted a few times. The CDR3 DNA sequence: TGTGCCAGTAGTATAGGTAACAACAATGAGCAGTTCTTC. Translated, it gives CASSIGNNNEQFF. The gene calls are TRBV19 and TRBJ2-1; no firm D call. Trimming took off 1 base at V and 5 bases at J, with 6 bases between the two ends. Germline V gene lookup returns CDR1 LNHDA and CDR2 SQIVND (reference sequence). The CDR3 runs 13 residues.

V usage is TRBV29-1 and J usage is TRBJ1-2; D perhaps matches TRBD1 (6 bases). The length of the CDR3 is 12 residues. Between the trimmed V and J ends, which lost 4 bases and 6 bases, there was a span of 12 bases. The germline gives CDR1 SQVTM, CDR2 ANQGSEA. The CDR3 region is CSVAEGGHGYTF. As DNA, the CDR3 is TGCAGCGTTGCGGAAGGGGGTCATGGCTACACCTTC.